This entry features one T cell receptor (beta chain) sequence. V gave up 2 bases and J gave up 4 bases; unmatched junction bases: 6. The CDR3 length is 15 residues. CDR1 and CDR2 (germline): KGHSH, LQKENI. Original processing methods: Amplification of reference gene primers was used by the study to estimate nucleated cell counts. Data came from immunoSEQ multiplex PCR; TCRdb stores just in-frame clones and leaves some out. V and J calls and clone size are given by that table; D and trimming were obtained from the DNA. The sample yields 100,000 to 150,000 clones, around 80% seen once. This sample is part of a study of blood T cell repertoires in COVID-19. Study as a whole: The study drew acute and convalescent COVID-19 samples from the United States, Italy and Spain. The analysed material was cDNA or gDNA that came from T cells, B-cell-depleted T cells, or PBMCs.

This sequence joins TRBV18 and TRBJ1-2; 8 nucleotides match TRBD1. The clonotype was recovered from a man at least 80 years old with active or convalescent COVID-19. Source material: peripheral blood. This chain's CDR3 is CASSPAGTGIYGYTF. The CDR3 nucleotides read TGTGCCAGCTCACCAGCCGGGACAGGCATCTATGGCTACACCTTC.